A selection of T cell receptor beta chains follows, all from one sample in a study of T-cell reconstitution after alpha-beta-depleted transplantation in children. TCRdb called the PCR reads again in MiXCR, with one record for every CDR3 protein. The data show some 840,000 distinct CDR3 sequences, roughly 15% seen once. The sample here was PBMCs, mostly from graft donor cells, taken 360 days after TCRalphabeta/CD19-depleted stem cell transplant. The origin of the receptors is a male patient between 10 and 17 years old who had a stem cell transplant for acute lymphoblastic leukemia, so the T cells may come from the graft donor. CDR3s include the opening cysteine and the closing phenylalanine or tryptophan. Fields, in order: V gene, J gene, clone size, D gene, CDR3 protein, CDR3 DNA. D genes are given only for firm matches. Size tells how often a clone was seen (once, few, many) or the class of an expanded clone, and some rows leave it out.

v_call: TRBV9; j_call: TRBJ2-7; clone_size: -; d_call: -; cdr3_aa: CASSVGGTPSSYEQYF; cdr3_nt: TGTGCCAGCAGCGTAGGAGGGACACCCTCTTCCTACGAGCAGTACTTC
v_call: TRBV6-2/TRBV6-3; j_call: TRBJ2-1; clone_size: -; d_call: TRBD2; cdr3_aa: CASTQGSGRAGNEQFF; cdr3_nt: TGTGCCAGCACCCAAGGGAGCGGGAGGGCCGGGAATGAGCAGTTCTTC
v_call: TRBV4-1; j_call: TRBJ1-4; clone_size: -; d_call: -; cdr3_aa: CASSQTLGEKLFF; cdr3_nt: TGCGCCAGCAGCCAAACCCTCGGAGAAAAACTGTTTTTT
v_call: TRBV15; j_call: TRBJ2-5; clone_size: -; d_call: TRBD2; cdr3_aa: CATSRDRGRAQETQYF; cdr3_nt: TGTGCCACCAGCAGAGATCGCGGGAGGGCCCAAGAGACCCAGTACTTC
v_call: TRBV4-1; j_call: TRBJ2-3; clone_size: many; d_call: -; cdr3_aa: CASSQVTDTQYF; cdr3_nt: TGTGCCAGCAGCCAAGTCACAGATACGCAGTATTTT
v_call: TRBV9; j_call: TRBJ2-3; clone_size: few; d_call: -; cdr3_aa: CASSKLARGTEDTQYF; cdr3_nt: TGTGCCAGCAGCAAACTAGCTAGGGGCACCGAAGATACGCAGTATTTT
v_call: TRBV9; j_call: TRBJ1-4; clone_size: -; d_call: TRBD1; cdr3_aa: CASSGGQGTNEKLFF; cdr3_nt: TGTGCCAGCAGCGGGGGACAGGGGACTAATGAAAAACTGTTTTTT
v_call: TRBV12-3/TRBV12-4; j_call: TRBJ2-4; clone_size: -; d_call: -; cdr3_aa: CASSTFSQNIQYF; cdr3_nt: TGTGCCAGCAGTACCTTCAGCCAAAACATTCAGTACTTC
v_call: TRBV29-1; j_call: TRBJ1-6; clone_size: few; d_call: -; cdr3_aa: CSVELDSNSPLHF; cdr3_nt: TGCAGCGTTGAGTTGGACAGTAATTCACCCCTCCACTTT
v_call: TRBV10-2; j_call: TRBJ1-5; clone_size: many; d_call: -; cdr3_aa: CATGDGASNQPQHF; cdr3_nt: TGCGCCACCGGGGATGGGGCCAGCAATCAGCCCCAGCATTTT
v_call: TRBV2; j_call: TRBJ1-5; clone_size: -; d_call: -; cdr3_aa: CASSVLRGNQPQHF; cdr3_nt: TGTGCCAGCAGTGTGTTAAGGGGCAATCAGCCCCAGCATTTT
v_call: TRBV28; j_call: TRBJ2-3; clone_size: few; d_call: TRBD1; cdr3_aa: CASSLTSGTGGTDTQYF; cdr3_nt: TGTGCCAGCAGTTTAACCTCCGGGACAGGGGGCACAGATACGCAGTATTTT
v_call: TRBV12-3/TRBV12-4; j_call: TRBJ1-1; clone_size: few; d_call: -; cdr3_aa: CASSSRVTEAFF; cdr3_nt: TGTGCCAGCAGCTCCAGGGTAACTGAAGCTTTCTTT
v_call: TRBV27; j_call: TRBJ2-3; clone_size: -; d_call: -; cdr3_aa: CASSLMDDSFLDTQYF; cdr3_nt: TGTGCCAGCAGTTTAATGGACGACTCCTTTCTGGATACGCAGTATTTT
v_call: TRBV29-1; j_call: TRBJ1-1; clone_size: few; d_call: -; cdr3_aa: CSVAQADTEAFF; cdr3_nt: TGCAGCGTTGCCCAGGCCGACACTGAAGCTTTCTTT
v_call: TRBV2; j_call: TRBJ1-5; clone_size: few; d_call: -; cdr3_aa: CASRGEVNQPQHF; cdr3_nt: TGTGCCAGCAGGGGGGAAGTAAATCAGCCCCAGCATTTT
v_call: TRBV29-1; j_call: TRBJ2-7; clone_size: few; d_call: -; cdr3_aa: CSAGGVGSYEQYF; cdr3_nt: TGCAGCGCCGGGGGTGTGGGATCCTACGAGCAGTACTTC
v_call: TRBV29-1; j_call: TRBJ1-1; clone_size: -; d_call: -; cdr3_aa: CSGNRVNTEAFF; cdr3_nt: TGCAGCGGGAACAGGGTTAACACTGAAGCTTTCTTT
v_call: TRBV18; j_call: TRBJ2-2; clone_size: many; d_call: -; cdr3_aa: CASSPRDPPNTGELFF; cdr3_nt: TGTGCCAGCTCACCACGGGACCCCCCGAACACCGGGGAGCTGTTTTTT
v_call: TRBV29-1; j_call: TRBJ1-4; clone_size: -; d_call: -; cdr3_aa: CSVVSGTGEKLFF; cdr3_nt: TGCAGCGTTGTGTCCGGAACCGGCGAAAAACTGTTTTTT
v_call: TRBV29-1; j_call: TRBJ1-5; clone_size: -; d_call: -; cdr3_aa: CSVEDPPNQPQHF; cdr3_nt: TGCAGCGTTGAAGATCCCCCCAATCAGCCCCAGCATTTT
v_call: TRBV5-1; j_call: TRBJ2-7; clone_size: few; d_call: -; cdr3_aa: CASSFYGTDEQYF; cdr3_nt: TGCGCCAGCAGCTTTTACGGTACGGACGAGCAGTACTTC
v_call: TRBV18; j_call: TRBJ2-1; clone_size: once; d_call: -; cdr3_aa: CASSPRGGTDAEQFF; cdr3_nt: TGTGCCAGCTCACCACGAGGCGGTACCGATGCTGAGCAGTTCTTC
v_call: TRBV7-2; j_call: TRBJ2-3; clone_size: -; d_call: -; cdr3_aa: CASSFPSTDTQYF; cdr3_nt: TGTGCCAGCAGCTTTCCTAGCACAGATACGCAGTATTTT
v_call: TRBV7-2; j_call: TRBJ2-7; clone_size: -; d_call: TRBD2; cdr3_aa: CASRLTSGYEQYF; cdr3_nt: TGTGCCAGCAGATTGACTAGCGGCTACGAGCAGTACTTC
v_call: TRBV20-1; j_call: TRBJ1-5; clone_size: few; d_call: TRBD1; cdr3_aa: CSARGNFSGGSNQPQHF; cdr3_nt: TGCAGTGCTAGAGGGAACTTCTCAGGGGGTAGCAATCAGCCCCAGCATTTT
v_call: TRBV12-3/TRBV12-4; j_call: TRBJ2-7; clone_size: many; d_call: TRBD1; cdr3_aa: CASSETGTGGSEQYF; cdr3_nt: TGTGCCAGCTCCGAGACCGGGACAGGGGGCTCCGAGCAGTACTTC
v_call: TRBV12-3/TRBV12-4; j_call: TRBJ1-5; clone_size: few; d_call: -; cdr3_aa: CASSFTRQPQHF; cdr3_nt: TGTGCCAGCAGTTTTACGCGTCAGCCCCAGCATTTT
v_call: TRBV3-1; j_call: TRBJ2-7; clone_size: -; d_call: -; cdr3_aa: CASSQDPRVYEQYF; cdr3_nt: TGTGCCAGCAGCCAAGATCCCAGGGTCTACGAGCAGTACTTC
v_call: TRBV27; j_call: TRBJ2-1; clone_size: -; d_call: TRBD2; cdr3_aa: CASSFTSGGRGNEQFF; cdr3_nt: TGTGCCAGCAGTTTCACTAGCGGAGGCCGTGGGAATGAGCAGTTCTTC
v_call: TRBV24-1; j_call: TRBJ2-7; clone_size: few; d_call: TRBD2; cdr3_aa: CATSDTGTSGRSYEQYF; cdr3_nt: TGTGCCACCAGTGATACCGGGACTAGCGGGAGATCCTACGAGCAGTACTTC
v_call: TRBV30; j_call: TRBJ2-1; clone_size: -; d_call: -; cdr3_aa: CARDGAGPDYNEQFF; cdr3_nt: TGTGCCCGAGACGGAGCAGGGCCGGATTACAATGAGCAGTTCTTC
v_call: TRBV5-6; j_call: TRBJ2-1; clone_size: -; d_call: -; cdr3_aa: CASSVLQKVYNEQFF; cdr3_nt: TGTGCCAGCAGCGTCCTACAGAAGGTTTACAATGAGCAGTTCTTC
v_call: TRBV29-1; j_call: TRBJ2-7; clone_size: few; d_call: TRBD2; cdr3_aa: CSVEGGLGMREQYF; cdr3_nt: TGCAGCGTTGAAGGGGGACTAGGGATGCGCGAGCAGTACTTC
v_call: TRBV4-2; j_call: TRBJ2-7; clone_size: -; d_call: -; cdr3_aa: CASSAYREQYF; cdr3_nt: TGTGCCAGCAGCGCCTACAGGGAGCAGTACTTC
v_call: TRBV7-7; j_call: TRBJ2-2; clone_size: few; d_call: TRBD1; cdr3_aa: CASSLGPGTGGGTGELFF; cdr3_nt: TGTGCCAGCAGCTTAGGACCCGGGACAGGGGGCGGAACCGGGGAGCTGTTTTTT
v_call: TRBV5-1; j_call: TRBJ2-2; clone_size: -; d_call: TRBD2; cdr3_aa: CASTRLAVDTGELFF; cdr3_nt: TGCGCCAGCACCAGACTAGCTGTCGACACCGGGGAGCTGTTTTTT
v_call: TRBV9; j_call: TRBJ2-5; clone_size: many; d_call: -; cdr3_aa: CASSVGRRDAEETQYF; cdr3_nt: TGTGCCAGCAGCGTAGGGAGGCGGGACGCAGAAGAGACCCAGTACTTC
v_call: TRBV12-3/TRBV12-4; j_call: TRBJ2-5; clone_size: -; d_call: -; cdr3_aa: CASSLVRRETQYF; cdr3_nt: TGTGCCAGCAGTTTAGTCAGGCGGGAGACCCAGTACTTC
v_call: TRBV5-1; j_call: TRBJ2-5; clone_size: -; d_call: TRBD2; cdr3_aa: CASSLGTSAAETQYF; cdr3_nt: TGCGCCAGCAGCTTGGGGACTAGCGCTGCAGAGACCCAGTACTTC
v_call: TRBV7-9; j_call: TRBJ1-3; clone_size: -; d_call: -; cdr3_aa: CASSLVGGTGGNTIYF; cdr3_nt: TGTGCCAGCAGCTTAGTTGGGGGTACTGGCGGAAACACCATATATTTT
v_call: TRBV20-1; j_call: TRBJ2-1; clone_size: many; d_call: -; cdr3_aa: CSATPGAEQFF; cdr3_nt: TGCAGTGCAACCCCGGGGGCTGAGCAGTTCTTC
v_call: TRBV20-1; j_call: TRBJ1-1; clone_size: few; d_call: TRBD1; cdr3_aa: CSAGRQGAVTEAFF; cdr3_nt: TGCAGTGCGGGACGACAGGGGGCGGTCACTGAAGCTTTCTTT